Listed below are T cell receptor beta chains from one sample, sequenced in a study of early T cells in non-severe SARS-CoV-2 infection. TCRdb recomputed calls from the 5' RACE reads with MiXCR, one row per CDR3 protein. The profile covers approximately 71,000 distinct CDR3 sequences, with roughly 12% appearing a single time and around 2.9% taken by the ten largest. The sample in question was whole blood, obtained at baseline. Every receptor here comes from an adult who was a healthcare worker with PCR-confirmed SARS-CoV-2 infection or an uninfected control (not recorded which). Each CDR3 is given with its conserved first and last residue. A D gene is named only where the DNA matches it firmly. Size tells how often a clone was seen (once, few, many) or the class of an expanded clone, and some rows leave it out.

clone size | J gene | V gene | D gene | CDR3 DNA | CDR3 protein
. | TRBJ2-3 | TRBV6-1 | TRBD1 | TGTGCCAGCAATATGCTCGGGACAGGGCCAGATACGCAGTATTTT | CASNMLGTGPDTQYF
. | TRBJ2-1 | TRBV7-2 | TRBD2 | TGTGTCAGCAGCTTCGACCGGGCTAGCGGGGGGGCCCCTCAGTTCTTC | CVSSFDRASGGAPQFF
. | TRBJ1-1 | TRBV28 | . | TGTGCCAGCATTGCTAATTTGAACACTGAAGCTTTCTTT | CASIANLNTEAFF
. | TRBJ2-7 | TRBV5-1 | . | TGCGCCAGCAGCTTGGCCTTACAGGGAACCTACGAGCAGTACTTC | CASSLALQGTYEQYF
. | TRBJ2-7 | TRBV29-1 | . | TGCAGCGCCGGACCGGGGGCTAACGCGGGCGAGCAGTACTTC | CSAGPGANAGEQYF
. | TRBJ2-2 | TRBV6-1 | . | TGTGCCAGCAGTGAACCGCTGGGGCGATCACTGAGGGCCGGGGAGCTGTTTTTT | CASSEPLGRSLRAGELFF
few | TRBJ2-1 | TRBV18 | TRBD2 | TGTGCCAGCTCTCCTGGACTAGCGGGCGAGCAGTTCTTC | CASSPGLAGEQFF
. | TRBJ2-3 | TRBV11-2 | TRBD2 | TGTGCCAGCAGCTTAGATCGGGACTACACAGATACGCAGTATTTT | CASSLDRDYTDTQYF
few | TRBJ2-1 | TRBV28 | . | TGTGCCACAGGGGGGCTGAGGCCCTATGCCCATGAGCAGTTCTTC | CATGGLRPYAHEQFF
. | TRBJ2-7 | TRBV29-1 | . | TGCAGCGTGTCAGGGGGGGGCGAGCAGTACTTC | CSVSGGGEQYF
many | TRBJ1-2 | TRBV19 | . | TGTGCCAGCCCCCGACAGGATCCCCCGCGGGGCTACACCTTC | CASPRQDPPRGYTF
many | TRBJ2-7 | TRBV11-2 | . | TGTGCCAGCACTACAGGCCTGTACTACGAGCAGTACTTC | CASTTGLYYEQYF
. | TRBJ1-3 | TRBV2 | . | TGTGCCAGCAGCCCCGGACCCCGGCCCCTCTCTGGAAACACCATATATTTT | CASSPGPRPLSGNTIYF
few | TRBJ1-6 | TRBV27 | . | TGTGCCAGCAGTTTATCCGACAGAAATAATTCACCCCTCCACTTT | CASSLSDRNNSPLHF
many | TRBJ1-2 | TRBV5-5 | . | TGTGCCAGCAGCTGGCAGGGGACTAACTATGGCTACACCTTC | CASSWQGTNYGYTF
. | TRBJ2-7 | TRBV12-3/TRBV12-4 | . | TGTGCCAGCAGTTTAACCCCCTTCAGCTCCTACGAGCAGTACTTC | CASSLTPFSSYEQYF
few | TRBJ2-7 | TRBV12-3/TRBV12-4 | TRBD2 | TGTGCCAGCAGACTAGCGGGTCTCTACGAGCAGTACTTC | CASRLAGLYEQYF
. | TRBJ2-7 | TRBV20-1 | . | TGCAGTGCTAGGGCCCCAGTTAACGGGGCAACCTACGAGCAGTACTTC | CSARAPVNGATYEQYF
. | TRBJ2-5 | TRBV7-9 | . | TGTGCCAGCAGCTCCGTGGGGCTGGGGGAGACCCAGTACTTC | CASSSVGLGETQYF
many | TRBJ1-5 | TRBV5-5 | TRBD1 | TGTGCCAGCAGTAAACAGAGTAGGACAGGGACCAATCAGCCCCAGCATTTT | CASSKQSRTGTNQPQHF
many | TRBJ1-4 | TRBV11-2 | . | TGTGCCAGCAGCTTAGAATCCGGTCTGTCTAGGAATGAAAAACTGTTTTTT | CASSLESGLSRNEKLFF
few | TRBJ1-1 | TRBV28 | . | TGTGCCAGCACAGGAACCGGCGTGGGGAGAGGCACTGAAGCTTTCTTT | CASTGTGVGRGTEAFF
. | TRBJ2-1 | TRBV19 | . | TGTGCCAGTAGTATAGGGACTGTGTTGATCGATGAGCAGTTCTTC | CASSIGTVLIDEQFF
. | TRBJ2-5 | TRBV25-1 | TRBD1 | TGTGCCAGCAGCGCTGGGACAGTTCACGGGGAGACCCAGTACTTC | CASSAGTVHGETQYF
few | TRBJ2-1 | TRBV11-2 | . | TGTGCCAGCAGCTCTGACGAAGTGGCAGGTGGAAGAAAGCAGTTCTTC | CASSSDEVAGGRKQFF
. | TRBJ2-1 | TRBV28 | TRBD2 | TGTGCCAGCAGTCCTCGACTAGCGGGGGGCCGGTCCTACAATGAGCAGTTCTTC | CASSPRLAGGRSYNEQFF
few | TRBJ2-1 | TRBV4-2 | TRBD2 | TGTGCCAGCAGCCAAGCGGGGGGGCGACGCGGCAATGAGCAGTTCTTC | CASSQAGGRRGNEQFF
. | TRBJ2-7 | TRBV7-9 | . | TGTGCCAGCAGCCCCTCCGTCCCGACCAGTCGTTCCAAAGAGCAGTACTTC | CASSPSVPTSRSKEQYF
few | TRBJ2-7 | TRBV20-1 | . | TGCAGTGCTAGTGAGAGCCCGTCCTACGAGCAGTACTTC | CSASESPSYEQYF
many | TRBJ2-3 | TRBV7-9 | TRBD2 | TGTGCCAGCAGCTTCGGTAGCGGGGGGTCCACAGATACGCAGTATTTT | CASSFGSGGSTDTQYF
. | TRBJ1-2 | TRBV6-2/TRBV6-3 | TRBD1 | TGTGCCAGCTCTGGGACAGTCTATGGCTACACCTTC | CASSGTVYGYTF
few | TRBJ2-2 | TRBV7-9 | . | TGTGCCAGCAGCTTAGGCGCAGGGAAGAGGACCGGGGAGCTGTTTTTT | CASSLGAGKRTGELFF
many | TRBJ2-5 | TRBV7-2 | . | TGTGCCAGCAGCCCCCCTGGGGTGAGGTCGGCAGAGACCCAGTACTTC | CASSPPGVRSAETQYF
few | TRBJ1-3 | TRBV2 | . | TGTGCCAGCAGCCAGGGGTTCACCATATATTTT | CASSQGFTIYF
many | TRBJ1-5 | TRBV2 | . | TGTGCCAGCAGCGACAGCTATAGCAATCAGCCCCAGCATTTT | CASSDSYSNQPQHF
many | TRBJ2-7 | TRBV3-1 | TRBD1 | TGTGCCAGCAGCCAAGTTGGTGGGACAGCCTTCTACGAGCAGTACTTC | CASSQVGGTAFYEQYF